These 24 T cell receptor beta chains originate from one sample sequenced in a study of PD-1 blockade in mismatch repair-deficient tumors (TCRdb year 2017). The library was made by the immunoSEQ multiplex PCR assay. TCRdb provides this immuneACCESS table in a form limited to in-frame rearrangements. Some clones are lacking; in checked studies, under half of them reflect an unresolved V gene, and why the rest are absent is not known. This sample comprises about 100,000 clones, 82% of them detected only once. Approximately 6.7% of the sample lies in the top ten. Material: peripheral blood, obtained approximately 8 months after starting pembrolizumab. The receptor source for this set is an adult with mismatch repair-deficient cancer.

The V call is TRBV6-6, the J call TRBJ2-1, with a weak D call TRBD2 (6 bases). V shed 0 bases and J shed 5 bases, with 8 bases lying between them. The CDR3 consists of 14 residues. The germline CDR1 and CDR2 sequences are MNHNY and SVGAGI (reference sequence). The CDR3 reads CASSYSGGNNEQFF. CDR3 DNA: TGTGCCAGCAGTTACTCGGGAGGCAACAATGAGCAGTTCTTC.

This chain links TRBV11-3 with TRBJ2-7, with D possibly matching TRBD2 (5 bases). Per germline, CDR1 SGHNT and CDR2 YENEEA. The length of the CDR3 is 12 residues. Between the trimmed V and J ends, which lost 5 bases and 3 bases, there was a span of 8 bases. CDR3 loop: CASSPRDYEQYF. The CDR3 DNA reads TGTGCCAGCAGCCCCCGGGACTACGAGCAGTACTTC.

This clone has only a few counts. J is TRBJ2-3 and V is TRBV5-1; D is undetermined. Per germline, CDR1 SGHRS and CDR2 YFSETQ. The CDR3 has 15 residues. The V end lost 4 bases, the J end lost 4 bases, and 16 bases lay between the germline ends. The CDR3 DNA reads as TGCGCCAGCAGCGTGATGGGGAATTCCGCAGATACGCAGTATTTT. As protein: CASSVMGNSADTQYF.

V and J are TRBV11-2 and TRBJ2-1; D remains ambiguous. Trimming removed 1 base from V and 0 bases from J, with 7 bases in between. This CDR3 contains 15 residues. Looked up from germline, CDR1 is SGHAT and CDR2 is FQNNGV. CDR3 nucleotide sequence: TGTGCCAGCAGCTTAGGTGAGGCCTCCTACAATGAGCAGTTCTTC. Its protein product is CASSLGEASYNEQFF.

This clone has only one observation. CDR3 loop: CASSLKWGGRPNEQFF. CDR3 bases: TGTGCCAGCAGCTTAAAGTGGGGCGGGAGGCCCAATGAGCAGTTCTTC. The V and J genes are TRBV7-2 and TRBJ2-1, with 8 bases lining up with TRBD2. Germline CDR1 is SGHTA and CDR2 is FQGNSA. This CDR3 is 16 amino acids long. Trimming took 2 bases from V and 6 from J; bases not matched to a gene: 9.

The chain has TRBV10-3 and TRBJ2-7, with 13 bases matching TRBD2. Per the germline V gene, CDR1 is ENHRY and CDR2 is SYGVKD. The CDR3 has 15 amino acids. J lost 2 bases, V lost 6 bases, and 4 bases had no gene match. CDR3 residues: CAIRTTSGRAYEQYF. CDR3 nucleotide sequence: TGTGCCATCAGAACCACTAGCGGGAGGGCCTACGAGCAGTACTTC.

The chain combines TRBV30 with TRBJ2-7; D perhaps matches TRBD1 (6 bases). The V and J ends lost 5 bases and 5 bases respectively, with 16 bases between them. This CDR3 region has 13 residues. Germline CDR1 reads GTSNPN; CDR2 reads SVGIG (reference sequence). The CDR3 here is CAWEVRQGNEQYF. CDR3 sequence (DNA): TGTGCCTGGGAGGTCCGCCAGGGGAACGAGCAGTACTTC.

The CDR3 here is CASSLGHLNTEAFF. The CDR3 bases are TGTGCCAGCAGCTTGGGACACTTGAACACTGAAGCTTTCTTT. V usage is TRBV5-5 and J usage is TRBJ1-1; the D is unclear. The CDR3 runs to 14 residues. V lost 0 bases and J lost 0, with 6 bases in between. The germline CDR1 and CDR2 sequences are SGHKS and YYEKEE (reference sequence).

This chain joins TRBV2 and TRBJ1-5; no clear D. Germline V CDR1 and CDR2: SNHLY, FYNNEI. The CDR3 totals 12 residues. The V end was cut by 5 bases, the J end by 3 bases, with 5 bases between. The CDR3 bases are TGTGCCAGCAGTATCAACAATCAGCCCCAGCATTTT. This translates into CASSINNQPQHF.

This chain uses TRBV5-4 with TRBJ2-7, with D perhaps matching TRBD1 (5 bases). Germline CDR1 reads SGHNT; CDR2 reads YYREEE (reference sequence). Trimming shortened V by 4 bases and J by 4 bases, and 9 bases separated the two germline ends. The CDR3 contains 12 residues. CDR3 in DNA: TGTGCCAGCAGCAGTGCAGGGTACGAGCAGTACTTC. It yields the protein CASSSAGYEQYF.

The chain combines TRBV25-1 with TRBJ1-4; weak D call: TRBD1 (5 bases). Germline CDR1 reads MGHDK; CDR2 reads SYGVNS. V lost 4 bases to trimming and J lost 6 bases, with 15 bases between them. This CDR3 spans 15 amino acids. This CDR3 is CASSGLKGWDEKLFF. As DNA, the CDR3 is TGTGCCAGCAGTGGCCTGAAGGGGTGGGATGAAAAACTGTTTTTT.

V gene TRBV4-3 combines with J gene TRBJ2-1; no clear D. The length of the CDR3 is 14 residues. Germline CDR1 LGHNA, CDR2 YSLEER. V was pared by 4 bases and J by 0 bases, with 7 bases between. CDR3 region: CASSPSSSYNEQFF. The DNA for the CDR3 is TGCGCCAGCAGCCCGAGTAGCTCCTACAATGAGCAGTTCTTC.

The chain carries TRBV15 and TRBJ1-4; a possible D gene is TRBD1 (5 bases). CDR1 is LNHNV and CDR2 is YYDKDF in the germline V gene (reference sequence). The V end lost 0 bases, the J end lost 7 bases, and 12 bases lay between the germline ends. The CDR3 sequence is 15 residues long. The CDR3 here is CATSRDLGGTEKLFF. The CDR3 DNA reads TGTGCCACCAGCAGAGATTTGGGGGGGACTGAAAAACTGTTTTTT.

The rearrangement links TRBV9 to TRBJ1-1, with a possible D match to TRBD1 (6 bases). Germline V gene data show CDR1 as SGDLS and CDR2 as YYNGEE. The CDR3 has 15 amino acids. V was trimmed by 2 bases and J by 3 bases, leaving 14 bases between them. CDR3 DNA sequence: TGTGCCAGCAGCGTGCGGGGGGGCCTAGACACTGAAGCTTTCTTT. Its protein product is CASSVRGGLDTEAFF.

This clone has just a few counts. The chain combines TRBV4-1 with TRBJ2-7, with 9 bases lining up with TRBD2. Germline-derived CDR1 and CDR2 are MGHRA and YSYEKL. V was pared by 1 base and J by 12 bases, with 7 bases of the junction left unmatched. The CDR3 contains 13 residues. The CDR3, as DNA: TGCGCCAGCAGCCAAGGTCCCGGGACTAGCATGTACTTC. This gives the protein CASSQGPGTSMYF.

The rearrangement links TRBV19 to TRBJ2-7; 10 positions match TRBD1. The junction had 9 bases not matched to a gene; V was cut back by 6 bases and J by 4 bases. Germline CDR1 is LNHDA and CDR2 is SQIVND (reference sequence). There are 15 residues in the CDR3. DNA of the CDR3: TGTGCCAGTAGGGGGGAGGGACAGGGGCGATACGAGCAGTACTTC. Encoded protein: CASRGEGQGRYEQYF. Complete variable domain (other parts from reference TRBV19 and TRBJ2-7): DGGITQSPKYLFRKEGQNVTLSCEQNLNHDAMYWYRQDPGQGLRLIYYSQIVNDFQKGDIAEGYSVSREKKESFPLTVTSAQKNPTAFYLCASRGEGQGRYEQYFGPGTRLTVT.

V is TRBV28 and J is TRBJ1-2; the match to TRBD1 covers 7 bases. The CDR3 is made up of 15 amino acids. Germline V gene sequence: CDR1 MDHEN, CDR2 SYDVKM. Losses at the gene ends were 4 bases for V and 4 bases for J; bases not matched to a gene: 9. The CDR3 here is CASSWEDRTLYGYTF. CDR3 sequence (DNA): TGTGCCAGCAGTTGGGAGGACAGGACCCTCTATGGCTACACCTTC.

The V and J genes are TRBV5-6 and TRBJ2-7; D not certain. CDR1 is SGHDT and CDR2 is YYEEEE in the germline V gene. Trimming removed 4 bases at V and 5 bases at J, with 10 bases between. The CDR3 runs to 12 residues. This CDR3 is CASSAAMDEQYF. CDR3 DNA sequence: TGTGCCAGCAGCGCCGCCATGGACGAGCAGTACTTC.

V gene TRBV6-5 combines with J gene TRBJ1-5; 7 bases match TRBD1. Germline V CDR1 and CDR2: MNHEY, SVGAGI. There are 12 residues in the CDR3. J lost 9 bases, V lost 4 bases, and 3 bases had no gene match. CDR3 loop: CASSSYRGPQHF. The CDR3, as DNA: TGTGCCAGCAGTTCGTACAGGGGGCCCCAGCATTTT.

The chain couples TRBV11-2 to TRBJ2-5, with D possibly matching TRBD1 (6 bases). Germline-derived CDR1 and CDR2 are SGHAT and FQNNGV. Trimming shortened V by 5 bases and J by 3 bases, and 16 bases separated the two germline ends. The CDR3 consists of 15 residues. CDR3 DNA: TGTGCCAGCAGCCTGGGACAACTTACAAAAGAGACCCAGTACTTC. Translating gives CASSLGQLTKETQYF.

V usage is TRBV7-8 and J usage is TRBJ2-1, with 12 bases fitting TRBD2. V lost 2 bases, J lost 6 bases, and 5 bases stayed unmatched. The length of the CDR3 is 16 residues. CDR1 and CDR2 from the germline V gene are SGHVS and FQNEAQ. CDR3 in amino acids: CASSLLAGGPFNEQFF. CDR3 DNA: TGTGCCAGCAGCTTACTAGCGGGAGGGCCCTTCAATGAGCAGTTCTTC.

V is TRBV16 and J is TRBJ2-7, with 10 bases identical to TRBD1. This CDR3 has 13 amino acids. CDR1 is KGHSY, CDR2 FQNENV, per germline. After removal of 8 bases from V and 5 bases from J, the junction contained 6 bases not matched to a gene. The DNA of the CDR3 is TGTGCCAGCTACCGGGACAGGGGCCACGAGCAGTACTTC. This codes for CASYRDRGHEQYF.

The sample holds a few counts of this clone. The J gene is TRBJ1-5, the V gene TRBV7-2; no reliable D call. CDR3 length: 12 residues. Trimming took 0 bases from V and 3 from J, leaving 0 bases between them. CDR1 is SGHTA and CDR2 is FQGNSA in the germline V gene. CDR3 residues: CASSLANQPQHF. The CDR3 DNA is TGTGCCAGCAGCTTAGCCAATCAGCCCCAGCATTTT.

The rearrangement joins TRBV30 to TRBJ2-2; TRBD2 agrees at 14 bases. V lost 1 base and J lost 5; bases outside the gene matches: 0. The CDR3 is 15 residues long. Germline V CDR1 and CDR2: GTSNPN, SVGIG (reference sequence). The CDR3 sequence: CAWSGTSGGTGELFF. CDR3 nucleotides: TGTGCCTGGAGTGGGACTAGCGGGGGGACCGGGGAGCTGTTTTTT.